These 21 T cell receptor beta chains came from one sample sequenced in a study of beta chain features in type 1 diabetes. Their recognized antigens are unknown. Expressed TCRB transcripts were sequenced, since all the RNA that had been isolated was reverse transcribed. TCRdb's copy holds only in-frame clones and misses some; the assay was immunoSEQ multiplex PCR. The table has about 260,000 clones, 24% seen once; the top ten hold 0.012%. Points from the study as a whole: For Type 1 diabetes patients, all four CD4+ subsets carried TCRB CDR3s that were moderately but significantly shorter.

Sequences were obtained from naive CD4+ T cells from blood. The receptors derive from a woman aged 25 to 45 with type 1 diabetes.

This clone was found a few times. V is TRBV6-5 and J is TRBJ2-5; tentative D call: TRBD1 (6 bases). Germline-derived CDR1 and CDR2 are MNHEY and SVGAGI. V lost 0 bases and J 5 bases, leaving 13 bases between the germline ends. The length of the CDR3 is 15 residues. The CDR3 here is CASSYSPGDEETQYF. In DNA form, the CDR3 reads TGTGCCAGCAGTTACTCGCCAGGGGACGAGGAGACCCAGTACTTC.

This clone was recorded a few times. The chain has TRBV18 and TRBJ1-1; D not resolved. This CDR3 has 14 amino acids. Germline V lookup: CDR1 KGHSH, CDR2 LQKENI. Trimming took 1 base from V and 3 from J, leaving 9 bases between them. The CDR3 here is CASSPQEEDTEAFF. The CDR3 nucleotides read TGTGCCAGCTCACCACAAGAGGAGGACACTGAAGCTTTCTTT. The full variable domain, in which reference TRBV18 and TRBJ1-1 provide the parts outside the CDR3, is NAGVMQNPRHLVRRRGQEARLRCSPMKGHSHVYWYRQLPEEGLKFMVYLQKENIIDESGMPKERFSAEFPKEGPSILRIQQVVRGDSAAYFCASSPQEEDTEAFFGQGTRLTVV.

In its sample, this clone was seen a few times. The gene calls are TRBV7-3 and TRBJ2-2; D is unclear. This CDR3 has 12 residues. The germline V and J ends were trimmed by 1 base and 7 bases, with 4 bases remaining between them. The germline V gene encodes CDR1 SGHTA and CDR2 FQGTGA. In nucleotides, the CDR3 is TGTGCCAGCAGCTTAAGACTCGGGGAGCTGTTTTTT. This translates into CASSLRLGELFF.

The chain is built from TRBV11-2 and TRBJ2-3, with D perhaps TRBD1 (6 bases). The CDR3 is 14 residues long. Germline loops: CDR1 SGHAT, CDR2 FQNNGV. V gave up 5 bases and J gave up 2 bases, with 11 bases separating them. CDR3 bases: TGTGCCAGCAGCCGGGACATCCACACAGATACGCAGTATTTT. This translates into CASSRDIHTDTQYF.

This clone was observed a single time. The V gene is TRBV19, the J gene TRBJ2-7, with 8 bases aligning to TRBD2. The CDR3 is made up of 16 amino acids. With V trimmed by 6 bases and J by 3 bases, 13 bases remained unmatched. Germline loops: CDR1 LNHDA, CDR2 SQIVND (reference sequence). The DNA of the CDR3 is TGTGCCAGTAGGACCCCGGGAGGGCGAAACTTCTACGAGCAGTACTTC. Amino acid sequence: CASRTPGGRNFYEQYF.

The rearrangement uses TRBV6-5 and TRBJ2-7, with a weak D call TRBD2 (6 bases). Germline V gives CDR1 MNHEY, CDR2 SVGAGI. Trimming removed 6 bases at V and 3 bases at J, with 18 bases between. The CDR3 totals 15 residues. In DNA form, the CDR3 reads TGTGCCAGCAGCACCGGAGGGGTTCCCAGCTACGAGCAGTACTTC. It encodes CASSTGGVPSYEQYF.

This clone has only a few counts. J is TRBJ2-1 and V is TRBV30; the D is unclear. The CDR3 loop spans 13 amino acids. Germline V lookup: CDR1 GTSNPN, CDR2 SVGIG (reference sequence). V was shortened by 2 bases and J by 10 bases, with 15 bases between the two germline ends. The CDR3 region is CAWSFGVLREQFF. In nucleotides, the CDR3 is TGTGCCTGGAGTTTCGGCGTCCTCAGGGAGCAGTTCTTC.

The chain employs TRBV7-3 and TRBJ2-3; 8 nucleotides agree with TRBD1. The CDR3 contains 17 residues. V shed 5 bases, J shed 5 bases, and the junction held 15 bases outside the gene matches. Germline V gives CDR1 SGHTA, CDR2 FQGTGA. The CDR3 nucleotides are TGTGCCAGCAGCCCGACCGAGGAGGACAGGGATGAAGATACGCAGTATTTT. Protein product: CASSPTEEDRDEDTQYF.

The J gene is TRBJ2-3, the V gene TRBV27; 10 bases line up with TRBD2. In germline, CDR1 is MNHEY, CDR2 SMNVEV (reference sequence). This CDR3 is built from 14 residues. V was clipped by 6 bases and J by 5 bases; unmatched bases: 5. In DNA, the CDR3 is TGTGCCAGCAGCTTAGCGGGAGGAGAAGATACGCAGTATTTT. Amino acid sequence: CASSLAGGEDTQYF.

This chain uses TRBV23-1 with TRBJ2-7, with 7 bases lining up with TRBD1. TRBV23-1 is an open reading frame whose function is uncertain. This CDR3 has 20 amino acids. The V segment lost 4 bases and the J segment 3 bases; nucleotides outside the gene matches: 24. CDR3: CASSRELKGALGSGNYEQYF. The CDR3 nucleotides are TGCGCCAGCAGTCGCGAACTTAAGGGGGCGTTGGGGAGTGGAAACTACGAGCAGTACTTC.

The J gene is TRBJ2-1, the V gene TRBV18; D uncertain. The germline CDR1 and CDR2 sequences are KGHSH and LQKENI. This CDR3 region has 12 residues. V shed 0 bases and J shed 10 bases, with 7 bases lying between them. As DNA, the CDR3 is TGTGCCAGCTCACCACCCTCGTCGGAGCAGTTCTTC. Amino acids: CASSPPSSEQFF.

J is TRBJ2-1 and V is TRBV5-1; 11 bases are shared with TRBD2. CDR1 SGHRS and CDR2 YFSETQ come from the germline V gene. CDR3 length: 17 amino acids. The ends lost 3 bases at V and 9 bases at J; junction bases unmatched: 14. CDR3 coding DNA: TGCGCCAGCAGCTCATCCTCCGGGACTAGCGGACCTCTTGAGCAGTTCTTC. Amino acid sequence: CASSSSSGTSGPLEQFF.

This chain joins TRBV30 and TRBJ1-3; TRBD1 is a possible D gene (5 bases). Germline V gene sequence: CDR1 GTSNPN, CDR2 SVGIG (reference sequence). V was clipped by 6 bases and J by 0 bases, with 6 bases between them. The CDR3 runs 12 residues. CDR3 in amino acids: CACDSSGNTIYF. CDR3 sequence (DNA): TGTGCCTGCGACAGCTCTGGAAACACCATATATTTT.

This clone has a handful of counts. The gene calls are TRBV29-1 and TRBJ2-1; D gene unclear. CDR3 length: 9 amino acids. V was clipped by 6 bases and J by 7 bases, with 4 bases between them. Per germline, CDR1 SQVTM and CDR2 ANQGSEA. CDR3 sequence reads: CSVRNEQFF. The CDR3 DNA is TGCAGCGTGCGGAATGAGCAGTTCTTC.

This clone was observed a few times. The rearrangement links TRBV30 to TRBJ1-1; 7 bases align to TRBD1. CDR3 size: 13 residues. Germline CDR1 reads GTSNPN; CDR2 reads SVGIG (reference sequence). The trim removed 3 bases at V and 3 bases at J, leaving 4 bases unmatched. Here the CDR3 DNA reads TGTGCCTGGAGGAGGGGGCTGGACACTGAAGCTTTCTTT. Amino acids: CAWRRGLDTEAFF.

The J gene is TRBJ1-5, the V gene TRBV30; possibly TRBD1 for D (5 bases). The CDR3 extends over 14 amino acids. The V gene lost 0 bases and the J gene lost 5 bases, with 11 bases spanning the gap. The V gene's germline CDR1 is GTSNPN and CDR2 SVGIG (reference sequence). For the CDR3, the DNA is TGTGCCTGGAGTGTTTGGCAGGGTGATCAGCCCCAGCATTTT. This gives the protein CAWSVWQGDQPQHF.

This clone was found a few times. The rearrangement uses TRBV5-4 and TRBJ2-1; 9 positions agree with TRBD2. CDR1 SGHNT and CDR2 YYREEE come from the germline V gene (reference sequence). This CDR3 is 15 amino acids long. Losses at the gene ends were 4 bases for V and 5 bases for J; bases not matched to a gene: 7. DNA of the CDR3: TGTGCCAGCAGCCCTCCAGCGGGAGGAAACAATGAGCAGTTCTTC. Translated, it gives CASSPPAGGNNEQFF.

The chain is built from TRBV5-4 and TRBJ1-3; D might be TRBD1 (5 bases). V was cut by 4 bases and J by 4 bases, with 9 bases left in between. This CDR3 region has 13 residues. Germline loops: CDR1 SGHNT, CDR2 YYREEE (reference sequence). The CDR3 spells CASSGGTGNTIYF. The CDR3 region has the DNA TGTGCCAGCAGCGGGGGGACCGGAAACACCATATATTTT.

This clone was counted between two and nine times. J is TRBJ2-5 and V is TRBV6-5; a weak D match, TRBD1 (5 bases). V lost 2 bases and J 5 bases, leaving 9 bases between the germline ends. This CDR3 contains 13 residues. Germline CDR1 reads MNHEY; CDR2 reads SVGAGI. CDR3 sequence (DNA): TGTGCCAGCAGTTACGACAGTCGGGAGACCCAGTACTTC. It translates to CASSYDSRETQYF.

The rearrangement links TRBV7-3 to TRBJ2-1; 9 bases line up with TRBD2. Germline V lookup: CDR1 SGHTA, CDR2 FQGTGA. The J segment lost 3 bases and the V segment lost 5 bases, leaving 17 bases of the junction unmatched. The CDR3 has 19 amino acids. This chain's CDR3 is CASSLSGSRLLQNYNEQFF. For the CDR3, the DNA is TGTGCCAGCAGCCTTAGCGGGAGCCGCCTCCTCCAAAACTACAATGAGCAGTTCTTC.

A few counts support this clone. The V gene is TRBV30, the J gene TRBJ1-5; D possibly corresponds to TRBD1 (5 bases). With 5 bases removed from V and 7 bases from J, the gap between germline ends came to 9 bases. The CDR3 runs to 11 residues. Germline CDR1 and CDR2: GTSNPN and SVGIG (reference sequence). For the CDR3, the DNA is TGTGCCTGGGGGGCAGGGCAGCCCCAGCATTTT. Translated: CAWGAGQPQHF.